The T cell receptor (beta chain) described here comes from a study of blood T cell repertoires in COVID-19. Overall study: Both acute and convalescent COVID-19 samples were obtained from the United States, Italy and Spain.

Clones were sequenced by immunoSEQ multiplex PCR, and TCRdb holds only the in-frame ones, with some missing. The sample contains 15,000 to 20,000 clones, around 83% of which appear only once. This CDR3 spans 16 amino acids. Germline V gene sequence: CDR1 MDHEN, CDR2 SYDVKM. V lost 5 bases and J lost 5; bases outside the gene matches: 8. The sequencing sample was made of peripheral blood. The chain is built from TRBV28 and TRBJ2-3; 12 nucleotides align to TRBD2. The receptor was isolated from an older man with acute or convalescent COVID-19. The CDR3 sequence: CASSLRLAGGVDTQYF. In nucleotides, the CDR3 is TGTGCCAGCAGTCTACGTCTAGCGGGAGGGGTAGATACGCAGTATTTT.